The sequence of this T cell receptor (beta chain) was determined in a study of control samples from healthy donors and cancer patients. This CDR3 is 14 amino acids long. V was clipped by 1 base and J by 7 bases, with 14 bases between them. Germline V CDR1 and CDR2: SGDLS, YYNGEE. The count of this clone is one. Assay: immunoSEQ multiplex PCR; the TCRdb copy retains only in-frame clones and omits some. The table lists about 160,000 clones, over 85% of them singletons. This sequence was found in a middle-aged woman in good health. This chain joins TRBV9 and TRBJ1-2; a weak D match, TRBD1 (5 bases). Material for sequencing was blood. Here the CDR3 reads CASSVIGADGGYTF. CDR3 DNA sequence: TGTGCCAGCAGCGTAATCGGGGCAGACGGTGGCTACACCTTC.